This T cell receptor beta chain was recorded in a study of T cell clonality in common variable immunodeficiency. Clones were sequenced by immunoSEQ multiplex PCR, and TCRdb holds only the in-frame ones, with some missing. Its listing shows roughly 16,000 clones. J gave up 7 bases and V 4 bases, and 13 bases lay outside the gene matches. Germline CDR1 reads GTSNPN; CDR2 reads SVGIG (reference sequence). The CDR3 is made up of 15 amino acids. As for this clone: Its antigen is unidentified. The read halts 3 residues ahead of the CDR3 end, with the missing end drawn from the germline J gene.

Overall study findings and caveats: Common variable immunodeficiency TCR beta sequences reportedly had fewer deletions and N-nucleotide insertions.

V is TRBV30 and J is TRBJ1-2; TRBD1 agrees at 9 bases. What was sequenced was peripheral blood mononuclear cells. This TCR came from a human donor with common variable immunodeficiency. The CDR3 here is CAWKRGDRAIGGYTF. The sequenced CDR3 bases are TGTGCCTGGAAGAGAGGGGACAGGGCGATTGGTGGC.